This T cell receptor beta chain was obtained from a study of beta chain features in type 1 diabetes. The germline CDR1 and CDR2 sequences are MDHEN and SYDVKM. Unmatched junction bases numbered 7, after V lost 6 bases and J lost 4 bases. The CDR3 totals 14 residues. Each population that was sorted was more than 98% pure. A remark on this clone: Its antigen is as yet unknown.

Findings and limits, study-wide: Within each of all four CD4+ subsets, Type 1 diabetes patients had TCRB CDR3s that were moderately but significantly shorter.

The sequenced template was cDNA made from the entire isolated RNA. The table came from immunoSEQ multiplex PCR; TCRdb's copy has only in-frame clones and leaves some out. This table holds about 650,000 clones, 9.5% to 15% found once. This sequence originates from a young man with type 1 diabetes. The chain is built from TRBV28 and TRBJ2-7; 9 bases agree with TRBD1. The sample was naive CD4+ T cells from blood. The CDR3 DNA sequence: TGTGCCAGCAGATTTCCGGGACAGGGTTACGAGCAGTACTTC. It specifies CASRFPGQGYEQYF.